At least ten counts were recorded for the clone carrying this TCR beta chain. Its cognate antigen is unknown. The data were taken from a study of regulatory T cells in long-lasting Graves disease. Study-wide results and limits: Persistent disease favored TRBV28, TRBJ1-2 and TRBJ2-5.

Arm-PCR of CDR3 regions with iRepertoire HTBI primers generated TCR beta libraries. TCRdb redid the calling of the multiplex PCR reads with MiXCR, one entry per CDR3 protein. The sample includes roughly 560,000 distinct CDR3 sequences, around 12% of them seen just once. Germline CDR1 reads SGHTA; CDR2 reads FQGNSA. V was trimmed by 8 bases and J by 2 bases, leaving 11 bases between them. This CDR3 is built from 13 residues. Sample time point: newly diagnosed GD, antithyroid drugs for less than 3 months. With RNA extracted from PBMCs as input, the TCR library was made. These records were also assigned to another study, of T cells in Graves' hyperthyroidism and ophthalmopathy. Turning to that study: For Graves' hyperthyroidism to be stable, ophthalmopathy could not progress within 18 months.

V gene TRBV7-2 combines with J gene TRBJ2-3; no firm D call. This material consisted of peripheral blood mononuclear cells (PBMCs), taken at new diagnosis, from a patient treated with antithyroid drugs. The TCR comes from a woman younger than 45 with Graves disease. CDR3 sequence: CASLGLTTDTQYF. The CDR3 DNA sequence: TGTGCCAGCTTAGGGCTAACCACAGATACGCAGTATTTT.